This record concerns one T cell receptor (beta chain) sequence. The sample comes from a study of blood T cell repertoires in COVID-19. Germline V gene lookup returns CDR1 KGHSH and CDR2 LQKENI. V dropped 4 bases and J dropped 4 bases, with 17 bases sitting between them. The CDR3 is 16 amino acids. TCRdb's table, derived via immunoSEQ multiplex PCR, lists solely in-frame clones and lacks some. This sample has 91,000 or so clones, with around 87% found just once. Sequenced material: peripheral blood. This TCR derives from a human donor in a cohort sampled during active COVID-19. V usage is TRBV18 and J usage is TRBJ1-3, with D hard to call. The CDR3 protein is CASSLQASGGGNTIYF. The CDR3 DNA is TGTGCCAGCTCACTCCAGGCTTCTGGTGGGGGAAACACCATATATTTT.